The 20 T cell receptor beta chains in this list originate from one sample, sequenced in a study of cytotoxic CD8 clonotypes in ibrutinib-treated CLL. This table comes from immunoSEQ multiplex PCR, and its TCRdb copy is limited to in-frame clones, with some not included. Among hundreds of thousands of clones listed, roughly 70% were seen once. The starting material was PBMCs, obtained after 36 months of ibrutinib treatment. The receptors originated from a human donor with chronic lymphocytic leukemia.

The chain is built from TRBV28 and TRBJ2-7, with 7 bases that match TRBD1. Germline trimming cut 6 bases from V and 1 base from J; bases unmatched to any gene: 6. Germline values: CDR1 MDHEN, CDR2 SYDVKM. CDR3 length equals 14 residues. This CDR3 is CASSKGAKSYEQYF. The CDR3 DNA is TGTGCCAGCAGCAAGGGGGCGAAATCCTACGAGCAGTACTTC.

This chain joins TRBV5-1 and TRBJ2-3; TRBD2 aligns across 8 bases. The CDR3 length is 16 residues. J gave up 2 bases and V 6 bases, and 11 bases lay outside the gene matches. CDR1 and CDR2 from the germline V gene are SGHRS and YFSETQ. This CDR3 reads CASKVGGGGYTDTQYF. The CDR3 coding sequence is TGCGCCAGCAAAGTCGGGGGCGGGGGGTACACAGATACGCAGTATTTT. Variable domain in full (rest from reference TRBV5-1 and TRBJ2-3): KAGVTQTPRYLIKTRGQQVTLSCSPISGHRSVSWYQQTPGQGLQFLFEYFSETQRNKGNFPGRFSGRQFSNSRSEMNVSTLELGDSALYLCASKVGGGGYTDTQYFGPGTRLTVL.

V gene TRBV6-6 combines with J gene TRBJ2-1; 10 positions agree with TRBD1. Germline CDR1 is MNHNY and CDR2 is SVGAGI (reference sequence). Trimming removed 6 bases from V and 9 bases from J; junction bases left unmatched: 11. This CDR3 is built from 15 residues. CDR3 region: CASRTLDRGFGEQFF. CDR3 nucleotides: TGTGCCAGCAGAACCTTGGACAGGGGGTTTGGTGAGCAGTTCTTC.

This clone has just a few counts. The genes are TRBV15 and TRBJ1-5, with 11 bases matching TRBD1. With V trimmed by 5 bases and J by 2 bases, 5 bases remained unmatched. Germline assignment: CDR1 LNHNV and CDR2 YYDKDF (reference sequence). The CDR3 is 16 residues long. CDR3 loop: CATSGDRGYGNQPQHF. The CDR3 DNA follows: TGTGCCACCAGCGGGGACAGGGGGTATGGCAATCAGCCCCAGCATTTT.

V and J are TRBV6-6 and TRBJ1-1; the D gene is possibly TRBD1 (5 bases). Trimming took off 4 bases at V and 4 bases at J, with 13 bases between the two ends. The CDR3 contains 14 residues. Germline V gene lookup returns CDR1 MNHNY and CDR2 SVGAGI (reference sequence). The CDR3 nucleotides read TGTGCCAGCAGTTCCTCAGGGAGGAGCACTGAAGCTTTCTTT. The encoded protein is CASSSSGRSTEAFF.

The V gene is TRBV4-2, the J gene TRBJ2-2; possible D gene TRBD2, 6 bases. The germline CDR1 and CDR2 sequences are LGHNA and YNFKEQ. V lost 4 bases, J lost 4 bases, and 10 bases lay in between. The CDR3 is 14 amino acids. In nucleotides, the CDR3 is TGTGCCAGCAGCCCCCAACTAGCCACCGGGGAGCTGTTTTTT. It is translated as CASSPQLATGELFF.

V gene TRBV6-6 combines with J gene TRBJ1-4; D is unresolved. Germline V gives CDR1 MNHNY, CDR2 SVGAGI (reference sequence). V lost 2 bases to trimming and J lost 6 bases, with 13 bases between them. The length of the CDR3 is 15 residues. As DNA, the CDR3 is TGTGCCAGCAGTTACCCTTGGCCGCGAGATGAAAAACTGTTTTTT. Protein product: CASSYPWPRDEKLFF.

This clone was detected once. As DNA, the CDR3 is TGTGCCAGCAGACCAACGGGGGGCTACGAGCAGTACTTC. This sequence encodes CASRPTGGYEQYF. The V call is TRBV27, the J call TRBJ2-7, with 7 nucleotides matching TRBD2. J gave up 3 bases and V 6 bases, and 5 bases lay outside the gene matches. Per the germline V gene, CDR1 is MNHEY and CDR2 is SMNVEV (reference sequence). The CDR3 contains 13 residues.

This clone was seen a few times. The gene calls are TRBV5-1 and TRBJ1-2, with TRBD1 identical over 7 bases. The CDR3 totals 13 residues. CDR1 and CDR2 from the germline V gene are SGHRS and YFSETQ. V shed 5 bases and J 5 bases; nucleotides not matched to a gene: 6. The DNA of the CDR3 is TGCGCCAGCAGTCTCCGGGACAGTTATGGCTACACCTTC. It yields the protein CASSLRDSYGYTF. The full variable domain, with the rest looked up from reference TRBV5-1 and TRBJ1-2, is KAGVTQTPRYLIKTRGQQVTLSCSPISGHRSVSWYQQTPGQGLQFLFEYFSETQRNKGNFPGRFSGRQFSNSRSEMNVSTLELGDSALYLCASSLRDSYGYTFGSGTRLTVV.

CDR3 bases: TGTGCCAGCAGCACACCTAGCGGGGTCGCGGGGGAGCAGTACTTC. Residues: CASSTPSGVAGEQYF. This chain joins TRBV21-1 and TRBJ2-7; TRBD2 was called by the table and not checked on the DNA. TRBV21-1 is deemed a pseudogene. The CDR3 extends over 15 amino acids.

The DNA of the CDR3 is TGCGCCAGAAAGTCGGCGGGAGCAGAGACCCAGTACTTC. The encoded protein is CARKSAGAETQYF. The chain links TRBV10-1 to TRBJ2-5; 7 bases fit TRBD2. Germline V gives CDR1 WNHNN, CDR2 SYGVQD (reference sequence). V trimming: 9 bases; J trimming: 4 bases; junction bases outside the gene matches: 8. The CDR3 spans 13 residues.

The rearrangement uses TRBV27 and TRBJ2-2; no clear D gene. The CDR3 loop spans 14 amino acids. V lost 3 bases to trimming and J lost 7 bases, with 12 bases between them. Germline V gene data show CDR1 as MNHEY and CDR2 as SMNVEV (reference sequence). The CDR3 region is CASSFGTGIGELFF. CDR3 sequence (DNA): TGTGCCAGCAGTTTTGGTACTGGGATCGGGGAGCTGTTTTTT.

This clone was counted a few times. The gene calls are TRBV5-4 and TRBJ2-1; tentatively, D is TRBD1 or TRBD2 (5 bases each). This CDR3 contains 15 residues. Per germline, CDR1 SGHNT and CDR2 YYREEE (reference sequence). Trimming took off 4 bases at V and 6 bases at J, with 17 bases between the two ends. CDR3 sequence reads: CASSRDLAGLNEQFF. The CDR3 DNA is TGTGCCAGCAGCCGCGACCTAGCAGGGCTCAATGAGCAGTTCTTC. The complete variable domain, with remaining parts taken from reference TRBV5-4 and TRBJ2-1, reads ETGVTQSPTHLIKTRGQQVTLRCSSQSGHNTVSWYQQALGQGPQFIFQYYREEENGRGNFPPRFSGLQFPNYSSELNVNALELDDSALYLCASSRDLAGLNEQFFGPGTRLTVL.

The chain is built from TRBV29-1 and TRBJ2-5, with 7 bases identical to TRBD1. This CDR3 spans 13 amino acids. Germline assignment: CDR1 SQVTM and CDR2 ANQGSEA. Trimming removed 6 bases from V and 5 bases from J; junction bases left unmatched: 9. The CDR3 DNA is TGCAGCGTCGCCGGGACAGCCGGGGAGACCCAGTACTTC. Residues: CSVAGTAGETQYF.

This clone showed up just a few times. The gene calls are TRBV7-3 and TRBJ2-2, with TRBD2 matching 7 bases. The V gene end was trimmed by 5 bases and the J gene end by 7 bases; junction bases not matched to a gene: 10. CDR1 and CDR2 from the germline V gene are SGHTA and FQGTGA. The CDR3 totals 15 residues. Written as DNA, the CDR3 is TGTGCCAGCAGCCTTGGGACGGGAGGTGACGGGGAGCTGTTTTTT. Amino acids: CASSLGTGGDGELFF.

The chain has TRBV29-1 and TRBJ2-1; TRBD2 is a possible D gene (6 bases). V gave up 4 bases and J gave up 6 bases, with 16 bases separating them. CDR1 is SQVTM, CDR2 ANQGSEA, per germline. The CDR3 length is 14 residues. The CDR3 bases are TGCAGCGTTGGTGGGAGGTCGACTTTCAATGAGCAGTTCTTC. Translation: CSVGGRSTFNEQFF.

The chain couples TRBV18 to TRBJ1-1, with 8 positions matching TRBD1. Germline CDR1 KGHSH, CDR2 LQKENI. After removal of 3 bases from V and 5 bases from J, the junction contained 8 bases not matched to a gene. This CDR3 is built from 15 residues. Here the CDR3 reads CASSPGRQGRTEAFF. The CDR3 region has the DNA TGTGCCAGCTCACCGGGCCGACAGGGGAGGACTGAAGCTTTCTTT. The complete variable domain, with remaining parts taken from reference TRBV18 and TRBJ1-1, reads NAGVMQNPRHLVRRRGQEARLRCSPMKGHSHVYWYRQLPEEGLKFMVYLQKENIIDESGMPKERFSAEFPKEGPSILRIQQVVRGDSAAYFCASSPGRQGRTEAFFGQGTRLTVV.

The CDR3 DNA is TGCGCCAGCAGCCAAACCGCGACAGGGAATGAAAAACTGTTTTTT. This sequence encodes CASSQTATGNEKLFF. The chain has TRBV4-1 and TRBJ1-4, with TRBD1 matching 7 bases. In germline, CDR1 is MGHRA, CDR2 YSYEKL. V lost 2 bases, J lost 5 bases, and 5 bases stayed unmatched. The CDR3 length is 15 residues.

The V and J genes are TRBV5-1 and TRBJ2-2, with TRBD2 as a possible D gene (6 bases). CDR1 is SGHRS and CDR2 is YFSETQ in the germline V gene. Trimming pared 6 bases from V and 0 bases from J, leaving 12 bases between. The CDR3 runs to 15 residues. CDR3 DNA sequence: TGCGCCAGCAACTCGGGGGTCGCGAACACCGGGGAGCTGTTTTTT. Translation gives CASNSGVANTGELFF.

The V and J genes are TRBV19 and TRBJ2-2; TRBD2 agrees at 7 bases. V was pared by 10 bases and J by 0 bases, with 8 bases of the junction left unmatched. Germline assignment: CDR1 LNHDA and CDR2 SQIVND (reference sequence). The CDR3 is made up of 15 amino acids. Here the CDR3 DNA reads TGTGCCACTAGAGGGGAGGGCCCGAACACCGGGGAGCTGTTTTTT. This codes for CATRGEGPNTGELFF.